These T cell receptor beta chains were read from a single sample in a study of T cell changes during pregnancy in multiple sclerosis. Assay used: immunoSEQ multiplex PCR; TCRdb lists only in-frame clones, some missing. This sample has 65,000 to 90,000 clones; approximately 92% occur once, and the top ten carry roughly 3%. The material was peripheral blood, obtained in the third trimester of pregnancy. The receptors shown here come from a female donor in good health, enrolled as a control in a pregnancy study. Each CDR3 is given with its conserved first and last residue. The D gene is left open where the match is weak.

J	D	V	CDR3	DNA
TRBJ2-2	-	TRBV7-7	CASSSQMGGPSYTGELFF	TGTGCTAGCAGCTCCCAAATGGGAGGCCCTTCGTACACCGGGGAGCTGTTTTTT
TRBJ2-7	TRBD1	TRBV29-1	CSAADRGRSYEQYF	TGCAGCGCCGCGGACAGGGGACGTTCCTACGAGCAGTACTTC
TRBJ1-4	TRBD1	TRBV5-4	CASSPGQSNEKLFF	TGTGCCAGCAGCCCGGGACAGTCTAATGAAAAACTGTTTTTT
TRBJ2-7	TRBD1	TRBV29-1	CSARQGAFYEQYF	TGCAGCGCTCGACAGGGAGCATTCTACGAGCAGTACTTC
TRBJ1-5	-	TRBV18	CASSPDRHQPQHF	TGTGCCAGCTCACCGGACAGACATCAGCCCCAGCATTTT
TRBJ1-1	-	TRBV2	CASSGGLSNTEAFF	TGTGCCAGCAGTGGGGGACTCAGCAACACTGAAGCTTTCTTT
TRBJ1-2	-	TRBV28	CASSPAGGNYGYTF	TGTGCCAGCAGTCCCGCCGGCGGCAACTATGGCTACACCTTC
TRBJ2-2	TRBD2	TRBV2	CASSKTSENTGELFF	TGTGCCAGCAGTAAGACTAGCGAGAACACCGGGGAGCTGTTTTTT
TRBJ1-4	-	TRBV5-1	CASSLSPGAEKLFF	TGCGCCAGCAGCTTGTCCCCAGGGGCGGAAAAACTGTTTTTT
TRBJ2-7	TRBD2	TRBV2	CASSVSPGGNIYEQYF	TGTGCCAGCAGCGTCTCGCCGGGGGGAAATATATACGAGCAGTACTTC
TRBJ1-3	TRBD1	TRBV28	CASSRKSWTGVNTIYF	TGTGCCAGCAGTCGAAAATCTTGGACAGGAGTAAACACCATATATTTT